This passage covers 5 T cell receptor beta chains from one sample sequenced in a study of shared clonotypes between healthy human individuals. TCRdb's copy holds only in-frame clones and misses some; the assay was immunoSEQ multiplex PCR. This table has around 1.1 million clones, around 82% appearing once. Sequencing was done on a sample of memory CD4+ T cells from PBMCs. The subset here: CD45RA-negative fraction. The receptors were gathered from a man aged 18 to 29 in good health. Some clones in this sample may be carry-over from other donors' samples.

Many counts were recorded for this clone. J is TRBJ1-3 and V is TRBV30; weak D call: TRBD1 (6 bases). The CDR3 is 15 amino acids. Germline CDR1 and CDR2: GTSNPN and SVGIG (reference sequence). Trimming cost V 1 base and J 0 bases, with 10 bases left between them. The CDR3 reads CAWSARGASGNTIYF. CDR3 DNA sequence: TGTGCCTGGAGTGCCAGGGGAGCCTCTGGAAACACCATATATTTT.

As for this clone: This specimen includes other DNA sequences encoding the same CDR3. This sequence joins TRBV2 and TRBJ2-7, with 8 bases matching TRBD1. Trimming removed 3 bases from V and 5 bases from J; junction bases left unmatched: 0. CDR1 is SNHLY, CDR2 FYNNEI, per germline. The CDR3 runs 12 residues. The CDR3 sequence: CASSETGDEQYF. In nucleotides, the CDR3 is TGTGCCAGCAGTGAGACAGGGGACGAGCAGTACTTC.

The V gene is TRBV5-1, the J gene TRBJ2-7, with 7 bases that match TRBD2. Per the germline V gene, CDR1 is SGHRS and CDR2 is YFSETQ. The trim removed 0 bases at V and 5 bases at J, leaving 2 bases unmatched. CDR3 length equals 13 residues. The chain's CDR3 is CASSLGLANEQYF. As DNA, the CDR3 is TGCGCCAGCAGCTTGGGACTAGCAAACGAGCAGTACTTC.

This clone was observed at least ten times. This same CDR3 is encoded by further DNA sequences in the sample. The chain has TRBV30 and TRBJ1-6; perhaps TRBD1 as D (6 bases). The CDR3 is 15 amino acids. Deletions cut 0 bases from V and 3 bases from J, with 9 bases between. Germline assignment: CDR1 GTSNPN and CDR2 SVGIG (reference sequence). The CDR3 bases are TGTGCCTGGAGTGTAGTACAGGGCTATAATTCACCCCTCCACTTT. This encodes CAWSVVQGYNSPLHF.

The chain couples TRBV7-7 to TRBJ2-2; D is perhaps TRBD1 (6 bases). CDR1 is SSHAT and CDR2 is FNYEAQ in the germline V gene (reference sequence). Trimming pared 0 bases from V and 7 bases from J, leaving 15 bases between. This CDR3 region has 16 residues. The CDR3 loop reads CASSLAAGGAGGELFF. CDR3 coding DNA: TGTGCCAGCAGCTTAGCTGCTGGGGGCGCCGGCGGGGAGCTGTTTTTT. Full variable domain (remainder filled in from reference TRBV7-7 and TRBJ2-2): GAGVSQSPRYKVTKRGQDVTLRCDPISSHATLYWYQQALGQGPEFLTYFNYEAQPDKSGLPSDRFSAERPEGSISTLTIQRTEQRDSAMYRCASSLAAGGAGGELFFGEGSRLTVL.